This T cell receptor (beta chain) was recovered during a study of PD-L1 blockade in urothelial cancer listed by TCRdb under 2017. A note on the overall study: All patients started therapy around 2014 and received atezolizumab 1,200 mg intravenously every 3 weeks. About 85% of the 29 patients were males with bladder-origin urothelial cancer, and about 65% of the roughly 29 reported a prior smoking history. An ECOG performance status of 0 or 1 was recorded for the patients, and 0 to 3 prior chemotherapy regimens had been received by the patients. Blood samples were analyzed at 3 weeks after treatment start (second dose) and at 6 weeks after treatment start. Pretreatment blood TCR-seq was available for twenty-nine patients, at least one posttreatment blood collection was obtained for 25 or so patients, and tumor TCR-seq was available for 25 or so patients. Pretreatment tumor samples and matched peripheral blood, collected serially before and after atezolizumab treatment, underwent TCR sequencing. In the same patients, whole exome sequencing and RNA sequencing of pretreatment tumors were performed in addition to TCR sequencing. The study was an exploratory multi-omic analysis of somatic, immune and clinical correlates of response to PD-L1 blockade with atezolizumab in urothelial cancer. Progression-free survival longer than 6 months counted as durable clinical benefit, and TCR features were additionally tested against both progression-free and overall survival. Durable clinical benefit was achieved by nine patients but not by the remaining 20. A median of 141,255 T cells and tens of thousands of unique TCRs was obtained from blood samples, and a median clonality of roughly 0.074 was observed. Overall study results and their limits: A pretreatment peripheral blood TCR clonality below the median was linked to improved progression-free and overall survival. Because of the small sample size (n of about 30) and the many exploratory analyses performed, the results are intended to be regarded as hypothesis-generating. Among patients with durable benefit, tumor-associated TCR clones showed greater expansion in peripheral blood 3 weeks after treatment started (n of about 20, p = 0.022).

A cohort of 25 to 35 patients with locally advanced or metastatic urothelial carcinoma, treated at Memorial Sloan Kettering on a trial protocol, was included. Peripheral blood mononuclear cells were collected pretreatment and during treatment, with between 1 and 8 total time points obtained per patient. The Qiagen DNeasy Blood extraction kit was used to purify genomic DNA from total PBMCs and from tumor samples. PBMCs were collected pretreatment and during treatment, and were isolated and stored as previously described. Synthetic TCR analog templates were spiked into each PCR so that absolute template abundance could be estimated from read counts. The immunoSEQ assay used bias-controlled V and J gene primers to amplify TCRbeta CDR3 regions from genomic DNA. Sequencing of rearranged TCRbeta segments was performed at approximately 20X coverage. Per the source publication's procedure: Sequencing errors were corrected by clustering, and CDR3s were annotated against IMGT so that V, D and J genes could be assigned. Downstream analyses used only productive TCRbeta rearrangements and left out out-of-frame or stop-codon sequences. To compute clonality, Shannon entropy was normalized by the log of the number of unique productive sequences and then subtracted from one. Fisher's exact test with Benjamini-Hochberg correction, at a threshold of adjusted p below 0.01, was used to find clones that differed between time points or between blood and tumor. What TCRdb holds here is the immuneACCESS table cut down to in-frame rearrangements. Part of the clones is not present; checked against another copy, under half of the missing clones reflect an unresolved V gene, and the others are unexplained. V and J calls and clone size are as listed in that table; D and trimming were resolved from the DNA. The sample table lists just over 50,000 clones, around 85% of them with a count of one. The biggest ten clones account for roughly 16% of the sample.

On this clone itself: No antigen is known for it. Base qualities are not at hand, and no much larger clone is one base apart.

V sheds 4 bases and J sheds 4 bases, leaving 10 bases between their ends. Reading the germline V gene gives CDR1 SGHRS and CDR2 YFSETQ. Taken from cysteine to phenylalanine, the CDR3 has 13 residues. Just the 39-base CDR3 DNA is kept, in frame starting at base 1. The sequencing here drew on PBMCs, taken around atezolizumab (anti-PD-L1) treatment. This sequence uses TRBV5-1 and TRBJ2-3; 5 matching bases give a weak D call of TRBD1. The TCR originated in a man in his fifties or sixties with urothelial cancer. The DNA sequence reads TGCGCCAGCAGCCAAAGGACATCAGATACGCAGTATTTT. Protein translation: CASSQRTSDTQYF.